Presented here are 31 T cell receptor beta chains from one specimen sequenced in a study of T-cell memory formation after mild COVID-19. In TCRdb, the 5' RACE reads were re-called with MiXCR into one record per CDR3 protein. The sample holds some 250,000 distinct CDR3 sequences, approximately 10% seen once. Sequenced sample: PBMCs or a T cell subset sorted from them (not recorded which). Receptor source: a man younger than 35 who had mild COVID-19 (a few samples of this study predate the infection). Cell type and time point are not known.

This clonotype was seen a handful of times. CDR3 amino acids: CASSPSRTGSEAFF. CDR3 DNA sequence: TGTGCCAGCAGCCCTAGTAGGACAGGATCTGAAGCTTTCTTT. The chain links TRBV11-2 to TRBJ1-1, with 7 positions matching TRBD1. This CDR3 has 14 residues. The V gene end was trimmed by 5 bases and the J gene end by 6 bases; junction bases not matched to a gene: 9. Germline CDR1 and CDR2: SGHAT and FQNNGV.

This sequence joins TRBV5-4 and TRBJ2-2; 8 positions match TRBD2. The CDR3 length is 15 residues. CDR1 and CDR2 from the germline V gene are SGHNT and YYREEE (reference sequence). The V gene end was trimmed by 4 bases and the J gene end by 7 bases; junction bases not matched to a gene: 9. The CDR3 here is CASSDREGLHGELFF. DNA of the CDR3: TGTGCCAGCAGCGATCGGGAGGGCCTTCACGGGGAGCTGTTTTTT.

The gene calls are TRBV6-5 and TRBJ1-5; TRBD1 might be the D (6 bases). The CDR3 extends over 15 amino acids. From germline, CDR1 is MNHEY and CDR2 SVGAGI. V was shortened by 6 bases and J by 0 bases, with 12 bases between the two germline ends. CDR3: CASRAGGASNQPQHF. CDR3 sequence (DNA): TGTGCCAGCAGGGCCGGGGGGGCTAGCAATCAGCCCCAGCATTTT.

V is TRBV18 and J is TRBJ1-4, with a possible D match to TRBD1 (6 bases). V gave up 1 base and J gave up 8 bases, with 14 bases separating them. In germline, CDR1 is KGHSH, CDR2 LQKENI. The CDR3 loop spans 15 amino acids. DNA for the CDR3: TGTGCCAGCTCACCACGGGTCAGGGGAGAGGAAAAACTGTTTTTT. Protein product: CASSPRVRGEEKLFF.

This clonotype was observed a handful of times. The rearrangement joins TRBV29-1 to TRBJ2-7; D unresolved. V shed 4 bases and J shed 0 bases, with 7 bases lying between them. The CDR3 has 12 amino acids. The germline V gene encodes CDR1 SQVTM and CDR2 ANQGSEA. DNA of the CDR3: TGCAGCGTTGCACCGAACTCCTACGAGCAGTACTTC. Amino acids: CSVAPNSYEQYF.

This clonotype showed up many times. The CDR3 is CATAPSGTYNEQFF. CDR3 in DNA: TGTGCCACGGCTCCCAGCGGTACCTACAATGAGCAGTTCTTC. The V and J genes are TRBV15 and TRBJ2-1, with D perhaps matching TRBD2 (5 bases). In germline, CDR1 is LNHNV, CDR2 YYDKDF (reference sequence). The CDR3 totals 14 residues. V lost 9 bases and J lost 2, with 14 bases in between.

This chain joins TRBV6-1 and TRBJ1-1; tentatively, D is TRBD1 (5 bases). Trimming cost V 3 bases and J 4 bases, with 15 bases left between them. CDR3 size: 15 residues. The V gene's germline CDR1 is MNHNS and CDR2 SASEGT. The CDR3 DNA is TGTGCCAGCAGTGAGGCGGGGGTTTACGGCACTGAAGCTTTCTTT. Its translation is CASSEAGVYGTEAFF.

This clonotype came up a few times. The chain carries TRBV20-1 and TRBJ2-1; the match to TRBD2 covers 9 bases. J lost 3 bases, V lost 6 bases, and 3 bases had no gene match. CDR1 and CDR2 (germline): DFQATT, SNEGSKA (reference sequence). The CDR3 is 13 residues long. The CDR3: CSASSGGYNEQFF. As DNA, the CDR3 is TGCAGTGCGAGTAGCGGGGGCTACAATGAGCAGTTCTTC.

The V call is TRBV7-8, the J call TRBJ2-7; 9 bases fit TRBD1. Germline V gene sequence: CDR1 SGHVS, CDR2 FQNEAQ. J gave up 4 bases and V 5 bases, and 6 bases lay outside the gene matches. The CDR3 runs to 14 residues. The CDR3 nucleotides are TGTGCCAGCAGCGAGACAGGGGGGGCTTACGAGCAGTACTTC. This sequence encodes CASSETGGAYEQYF.

The chain is built from TRBV11-3 and TRBJ2-1; tentatively, D is TRBD1 or TRBD2 (5 bases each). The length of the CDR3 is 14 residues. CDR1 and CDR2 (germline): SGHNT, YENEEA. The germline V and J ends were trimmed by 5 bases and 5 bases, with 13 bases remaining between them. This CDR3 is CASSLRGDDNEQFF. The CDR3 DNA sequence: TGTGCCAGCAGCCTGAGGGGAGACGACAATGAGCAGTTCTTC.

J is TRBJ1-2 and V is TRBV7-9; 7 bases line up with TRBD1. The CDR3 runs 16 residues. CDR1 SEHNR and CDR2 FQNEAQ come from the germline V gene (reference sequence). V shed 3 bases and J 0 bases; nucleotides not matched to a gene: 7. The CDR3 region is CASSFPTGFANYGYTF. The CDR3 bases are TGTGCCAGCAGCTTCCCGACAGGGTTCGCTAACTATGGCTACACCTTC.

This clonotype was found many times. The rearrangement uses TRBV3-1 and TRBJ2-5; weak D call: TRBD2 (5 bases). The CDR3 runs 17 residues. V was trimmed by 2 bases and J by 2 bases, leaving 18 bases between them. Germline V gene sequence: CDR1 LGHDT, CDR2 YNNKEL (reference sequence). The CDR3 here is CASSQRPNYGIQETQYF. CDR3 nucleotide sequence: TGTGCCAGCAGCCAAAGGCCGAACTACGGGATACAAGAGACCCAGTACTTC.

This clonotype was detected ten times or more. The chain carries TRBV20-1 and TRBJ2-1; possible D gene TRBD2, 5 bases. The CDR3 has 13 residues. V lost 5 bases and J 2 bases, leaving 10 bases between the germline ends. From germline, CDR1 is DFQATT and CDR2 SNEGSKA (reference sequence). Written as DNA, the CDR3 is TGCAGTGCTTCCGGGGTTCCCTACAATGAGCAGTTCTTC. Translating it yields CSASGVPYNEQFF.

This chain links TRBV7-9 with TRBJ1-4; D is ambiguous. Germline V gives CDR1 SEHNR, CDR2 FQNEAQ (reference sequence). The CDR3 covers 17 residues. The V gene lost 3 bases and the J gene lost 2 bases, with 16 bases spanning the gap. The DNA of the CDR3 is TGTGCCAGCAGCTTTCGGCCCGGCGCCTCTACTAATGAAAAACTGTTTTTT. Protein product: CASSFRPGASTNEKLFF.

This clonotype was seen a handful of times. The chain combines TRBV4-2 with TRBJ2-7; D gene uncertain. Germline V CDR1 and CDR2: LGHNA, YNFKEQ. CDR3 size: 16 residues. Trimming removed 4 bases at V and 0 bases at J, with 16 bases between. This CDR3 is CASSPLLGTASYEQYF. The CDR3 nucleotides are TGTGCCAGCAGCCCTCTGCTGGGTACGGCCTCCTACGAGCAGTACTTC.

The V call is TRBV7-2, the J call TRBJ2-7; possible D gene TRBD1, 6 bases. This CDR3 is built from 14 residues. Trimming took off 5 bases at V and 6 bases at J, with 17 bases between the two ends. Germline V gives CDR1 SGHTA, CDR2 FQGNSA. For the CDR3, the DNA is TGTACCAGCAGCGATACAGGGTTCTCCGGCGAGCAGTACTTC. Encoded protein: CTSSDTGFSGEQYF. The complete variable domain, with remaining parts taken from reference TRBV7-2 and TRBJ2-7, reads GAGVSQSPSNKVTEKGKDVELRCDPISGHTALYWYRQSLGQGLEFLIYFQGNSAPDKSGLPSDRFSAERTGGSVSTLTIQRTQQEDSAVYLCTSSDTGFSGEQYFGPGTRLTVT.

This clonotype has only a few counts. The chain joins TRBV5-1 to TRBJ2-5, with D possibly TRBD1 on 6 matching bases. The ends were cut back, 2 bases at V and 7 bases at J, with 12 bases in the middle. In germline, CDR1 is SGHRS, CDR2 YFSETQ. The CDR3 sequence is 13 residues long. CDR3: CASSFGQGMTQYF. CDR3 sequence (DNA): TGCGCCAGCAGCTTTGGGCAGGGGATGACCCAGTACTTC.

This clonotype was detected ten times or more. The gene calls are TRBV6-2 or TRBV6-3 and TRBJ2-4; no clear D gene. This CDR3 is 14 amino acids long. V was pared by 10 bases and J by 0 bases, with 13 bases between. Germline values: CDR1 MNHEY, CDR2 SVGEGT. CDR3 nucleotides: TGTGCCACCAGCATGGATTCAGCCAAAAACATTCAGTACTTC. Residues: CATSMDSAKNIQYF.

This clonotype was detected only a few times. The genes are TRBV5-1 and TRBJ2-1; a weak D match, TRBD2 (7 bases). V was cut by 6 bases and J by 6 bases, with 19 bases left in between. The CDR3 loop spans 15 amino acids. Germline values: CDR1 SGHRS, CDR2 YFSETQ. The CDR3 here is CASTTYGLGGNEQFF. The DNA for the CDR3 is TGCGCCAGCACCACCTACGGACTAGGGGGCAATGAGCAGTTCTTC.

This clonotype was observed a few times. The V call is TRBV7-9, the J call TRBJ2-1; TRBD1 or TRBD2 may be the D gene (6 bases each). The CDR3 has 16 residues. V lost 7 bases to trimming and J lost 0 bases, with 16 bases between them. Germline CDR1 reads SEHNR; CDR2 reads FQNEAQ (reference sequence). CDR3: CASTRGQGSSYNEQFF. CDR3 nucleotide sequence: TGTGCCAGCACCCGGGGGCAGGGCTCCTCCTACAATGAGCAGTTCTTC.

This clonotype occurred a few times. This chain uses TRBV10-3 with TRBJ2-3; D could derive from TRBD1 or TRBD2 (5 bases each). The CDR3 is made up of 15 amino acids. The germline V and J ends were trimmed by 4 bases and 4 bases, with 15 bases remaining between them. Germline CDR1 is ENHRY and CDR2 is SYGVKD. The CDR3 spells CAISGYRRAADTQYF. The CDR3 region has the DNA TGTGCCATCAGTGGGTACAGGAGAGCGGCAGATACGCAGTATTTT.

This clonotype turned up a few times. The chain has TRBV6-6 and TRBJ1-3; 7 bases agree with TRBD1. V was clipped by 0 bases and J by 5 bases; unmatched bases: 4. This CDR3 region has 15 residues. Germline V gene lookup returns CDR1 MNHNY and CDR2 SVGAGI (reference sequence). The chain's CDR3 is CASSYSTGQRNTIYF. CDR3 nucleotides: TGTGCCAGCAGTTACTCGACGGGACAGAGAAACACCATATATTTT.

The chain recombines TRBV5-1 with TRBJ2-1, with 10 nucleotides matching TRBD2. Trimming cost V 5 bases and J 6 bases; bases outside gene matches: 5. This CDR3 has 14 amino acids. Per germline, CDR1 SGHRS and CDR2 YFSETQ. DNA for the CDR3: TGCGCCAGCAGACCGAGACTAGCGGGCAATGAGCAGTTCTTC. This translates into CASRPRLAGNEQFF.

This clonotype was observed many times. The genes are TRBV7-8 and TRBJ2-1; 7 positions agree with TRBD2. CDR3 length equals 16 residues. The J segment lost 3 bases and the V segment lost 2 bases, leaving 7 bases of the junction unmatched. The germline V gene encodes CDR1 SGHVS and CDR2 FQNEAQ. CDR3: CASSLLRRGFYNEQFF. The DNA of the CDR3 is TGTGCCAGCAGCTTATTGCGGCGGGGGTTCTACAATGAGCAGTTCTTC.

To note about this clonotype: One end of the junction fails to match germline, which may point to a read error. This rearrangement joins TRBV7-2 to TRBJ2-2; D may be TRBD1 or TRBD2 (5 bases each). The CDR3 contains 14 residues. Germline-derived CDR1 and CDR2 are SGHTA and FQGNSA. The CDR3 protein is CASSYHQGAGELFF. The CDR3 DNA reads TGTGCAAGCAGCTACCACCAGGGAGCCGGGGAGCTGTTTTTT.

As regards this clonotype: One end of the junction is discordant with germline, which a read error may explain. The chain has TRBV6-1 and TRBJ2-4; 10 nucleotides match TRBD1. This CDR3 is built from 14 residues. Germline V lookup: CDR1 MNHNS, CDR2 SASEGT. CDR3 coding DNA: TGTGCCAGCAGTGAAGCGTGGGGGGACAGGGGAATCGGGTTC. It translates to CASSEAWGDRGIGF.

This sequence joins TRBV10-3 and TRBJ1-5, with D unresolved. The V end lost 5 bases, the J end lost 0 bases, and 23 bases lay between the germline ends. The CDR3 is 19 amino acids. Germline V gene data show CDR1 as ENHRY and CDR2 as SYGVKD. The CDR3 is CAISHTSGPTTTSNQPQHF. In DNA, the CDR3 is TGTGCCATCAGTCACACTTCGGGCCCTACAACTACTAGCAATCAGCCCCAGCATTTT.

This clonotype was counted only a few times. The V gene is TRBV4-3, the J gene TRBJ1-2; D unresolved. CDR3 length: 14 residues. Germline CDR1 reads LGHNA; CDR2 reads YSLEER. Between the trimmed V and J ends, which lost 0 bases and 4 bases, there was a span of 9 bases. The CDR3 region has the DNA TGCGCCAGCAGCCAAGATCTCGCAGCCTATGGCTACACCTTC. It is translated as CASSQDLAAYGYTF.

In this sample, this clonotype turned up a few times. The chain employs TRBV20-1 and TRBJ1-5, with D possibly TRBD1 on 6 matching bases. The CDR3 is 12 amino acids. Between the trimmed V and J ends, which lost 3 bases and 5 bases, there was a span of 8 bases. Germline-derived CDR1 and CDR2 are DFQATT and SNEGSKA (reference sequence). The CDR3 region is CSASQGYQPQHF. CDR3 DNA: TGCAGTGCTAGCCAGGGGTATCAGCCCCAGCATTTT.

This clonotype was seen more than once but under ten times. The chain recombines TRBV6-2 or TRBV6-3 with TRBJ2-1; the D is unclear. The CDR3 covers 13 residues. Trimming removed 6 bases at V and 6 bases at J, with 12 bases between. Germline V gene lookup returns CDR1 MNHEY and CDR2 SVGEGT. The CDR3 sequence: CASSGAPGNEQFF. DNA of the CDR3: TGTGCCAGCAGCGGAGCGCCCGGCAATGAGCAGTTCTTC.

This rearrangement joins TRBV28 to TRBJ2-1; 8 positions match TRBD2. The CDR3 is made up of 15 amino acids. The germline V gene has CDR1 MDHEN and CDR2 SYDVKM. V lost 6 bases, J lost 8 bases, and 12 bases stayed unmatched. The chain's CDR3 is CASRTAGTSNYEQFF. Here the CDR3 DNA reads TGTGCCAGCAGAACCGCCGGGACTAGTAACTATGAGCAGTTCTTC.